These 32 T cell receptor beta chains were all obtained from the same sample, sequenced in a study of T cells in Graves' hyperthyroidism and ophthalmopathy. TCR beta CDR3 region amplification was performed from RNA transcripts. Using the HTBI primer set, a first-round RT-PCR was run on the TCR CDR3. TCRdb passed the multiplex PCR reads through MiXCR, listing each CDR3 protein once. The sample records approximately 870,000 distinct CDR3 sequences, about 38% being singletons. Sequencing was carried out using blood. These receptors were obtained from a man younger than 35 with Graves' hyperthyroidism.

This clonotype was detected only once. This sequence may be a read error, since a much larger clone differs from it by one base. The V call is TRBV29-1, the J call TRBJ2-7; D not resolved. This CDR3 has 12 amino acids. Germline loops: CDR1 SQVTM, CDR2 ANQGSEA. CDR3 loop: CNVLGEDYEQYF. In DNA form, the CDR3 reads TGCAACGTTTTGGGTGAGGACTACGAGCAGTACTTC.

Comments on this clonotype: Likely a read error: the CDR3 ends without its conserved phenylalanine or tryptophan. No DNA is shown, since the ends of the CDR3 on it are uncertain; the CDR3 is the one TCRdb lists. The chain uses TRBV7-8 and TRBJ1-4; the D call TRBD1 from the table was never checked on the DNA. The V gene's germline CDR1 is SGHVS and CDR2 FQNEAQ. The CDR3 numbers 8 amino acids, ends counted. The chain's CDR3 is CASSSTTG.

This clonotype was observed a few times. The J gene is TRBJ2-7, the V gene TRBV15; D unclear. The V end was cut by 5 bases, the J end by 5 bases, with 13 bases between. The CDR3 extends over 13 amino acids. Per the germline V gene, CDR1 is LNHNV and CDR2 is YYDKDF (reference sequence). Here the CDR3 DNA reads TGTGCCACCAGCCCTAATAATCCCCACGAGCAGTACTTC. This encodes CATSPNNPHEQYF.

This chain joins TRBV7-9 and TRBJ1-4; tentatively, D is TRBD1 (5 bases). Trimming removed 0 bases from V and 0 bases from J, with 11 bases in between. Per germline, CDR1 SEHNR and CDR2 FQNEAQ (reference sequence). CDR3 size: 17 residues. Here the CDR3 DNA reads TGTGCCAGCAGCTTAGCGAAGGGGATTGCAACTAATGAAAAACTGTTTTTT. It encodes CASSLAKGIATNEKLFF.

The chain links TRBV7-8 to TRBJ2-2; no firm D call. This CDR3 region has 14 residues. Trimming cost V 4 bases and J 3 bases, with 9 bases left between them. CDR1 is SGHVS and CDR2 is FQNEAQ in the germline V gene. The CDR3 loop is CASSSHRYTGELFF. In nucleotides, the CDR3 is TGTGCCAGCAGCTCCCACAGATACACCGGGGAGCTGTTTTTT. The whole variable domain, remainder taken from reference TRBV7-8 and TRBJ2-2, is GAGVSQSPRYKVAKRGQDVALRCDPISGHVSLFWYQQALGQGPEFLTYFQNEAQLDKSGLPSDRFFAERPEGSVSTLKIQRTQQEDSAVYLCASSSHRYTGELFFGEGSRLTVL.

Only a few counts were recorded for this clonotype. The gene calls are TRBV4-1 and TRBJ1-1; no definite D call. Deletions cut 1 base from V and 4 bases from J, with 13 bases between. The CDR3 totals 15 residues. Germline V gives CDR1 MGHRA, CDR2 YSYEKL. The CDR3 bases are TGCGCCAGCAGCCAAGGGCCCGGAGGTAGCACTGAAGCTTTCTTT. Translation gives CASSQGPGGSTEAFF.

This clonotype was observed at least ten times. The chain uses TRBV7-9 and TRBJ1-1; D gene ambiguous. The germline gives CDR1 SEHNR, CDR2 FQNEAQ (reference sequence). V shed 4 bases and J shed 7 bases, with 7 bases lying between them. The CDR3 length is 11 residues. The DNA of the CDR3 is TGTGCCAGCAGCTCCCCGGGTGAAGCTTTCTTT. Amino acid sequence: CASSSPGEAFF.

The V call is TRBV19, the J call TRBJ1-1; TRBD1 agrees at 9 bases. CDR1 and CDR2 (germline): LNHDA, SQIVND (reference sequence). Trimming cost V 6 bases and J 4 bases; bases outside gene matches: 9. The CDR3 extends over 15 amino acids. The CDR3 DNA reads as TGTGCCAGTAGGAATGATCGGGACAGGGTCACTGAAGCTTTCTTT. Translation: CASRNDRDRVTEAFF.

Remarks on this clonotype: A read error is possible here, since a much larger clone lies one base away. The CDR3 nucleotides are TGCAGTGCTAGAGCGGCAGAAACCTACGGGCAGTACTTC. Encoded protein: CSARAAETYGQYF. J is TRBJ2-7 and V is TRBV20-1; D is undetermined. Germline CDR1 and CDR2: DFQATT and SNEGSKA (reference sequence). The CDR3 loop spans 13 amino acids.

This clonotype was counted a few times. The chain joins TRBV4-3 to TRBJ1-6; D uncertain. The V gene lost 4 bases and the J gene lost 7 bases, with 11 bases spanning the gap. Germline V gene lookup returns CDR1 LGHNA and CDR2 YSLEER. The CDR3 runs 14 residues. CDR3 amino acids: CASSRETGNSPLHF. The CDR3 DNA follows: TGCGCCAGCAGCCGTGAGACGGGAAATTCACCCCTCCACTTT.

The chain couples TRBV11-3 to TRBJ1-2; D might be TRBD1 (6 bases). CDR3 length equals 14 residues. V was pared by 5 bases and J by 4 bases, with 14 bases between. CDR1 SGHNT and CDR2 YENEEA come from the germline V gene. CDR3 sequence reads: CASSLSYRAYGYTF. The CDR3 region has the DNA TGTGCCAGCAGCCTTTCCTACAGGGCCTATGGCTACACCTTC.

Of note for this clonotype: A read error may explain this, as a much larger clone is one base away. CDR3 in amino acids: CGASRGRGQETQYF. In DNA form, the CDR3 reads TGCGGTGCTAGCCGGGGCAGGGGGCAGGAGACCCAGTACTTC. The rearrangement joins TRBV20-1 to TRBJ2-5; TRBD1 matches at 8 bases. The CDR3 sequence is 14 residues long. Germline lookup yields CDR1 DFQATT and CDR2 SNEGSKA (reference sequence).

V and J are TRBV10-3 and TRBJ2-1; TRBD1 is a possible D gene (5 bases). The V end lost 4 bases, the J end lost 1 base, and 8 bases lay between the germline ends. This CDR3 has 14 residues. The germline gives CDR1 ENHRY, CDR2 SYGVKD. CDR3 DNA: TGTGCCATCAGTGTAGACAGATCCTACAATGAGCAGTTCTTC. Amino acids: CAISVDRSYNEQFF.

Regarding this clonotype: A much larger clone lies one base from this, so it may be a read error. The CDR3 protein is CASGGHSNTGELFF. CDR3 sequence (DNA): TGTGCCAGCGGGGGACACTCGAACACCGGGGAGCTGTTTTTT. This chain links TRBV2 with TRBJ2-2, with D possibly being TRBD1 (6 bases). CDR1 and CDR2 (germline): SNHLY, FYNNEI. V lost 8 bases, J lost 0 bases, and 10 bases lay in between. The CDR3 runs 14 residues.

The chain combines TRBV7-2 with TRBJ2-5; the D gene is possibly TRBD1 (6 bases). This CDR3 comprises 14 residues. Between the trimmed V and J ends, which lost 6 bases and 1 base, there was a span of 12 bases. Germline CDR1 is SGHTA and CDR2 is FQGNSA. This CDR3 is CASSSLDSQETQYF. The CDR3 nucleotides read TGTGCCAGCAGTTCCCTGGACAGCCAAGAGACCCAGTACTTC.

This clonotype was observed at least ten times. This chain's CDR3 is CASSYSGRADEQYF. DNA of the CDR3: TGTGCCAGCAGCTATAGCGGGAGGGCGGACGAGCAGTACTTC. This sequence joins TRBV7-9 and TRBJ2-7; TRBD2 aligns across 11 bases. CDR3 size: 14 residues. From germline, CDR1 is SEHNR and CDR2 FQNEAQ (reference sequence). V was pared by 4 bases and J by 5 bases, with 4 bases of the junction left unmatched.

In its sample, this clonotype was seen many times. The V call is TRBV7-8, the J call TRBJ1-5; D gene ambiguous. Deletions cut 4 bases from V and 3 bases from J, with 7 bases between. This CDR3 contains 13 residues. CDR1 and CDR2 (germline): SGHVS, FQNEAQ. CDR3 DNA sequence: TGTGCCAGCAGCTCCTTGGACAATCAGCCCCAGCATTTT. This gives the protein CASSSLDNQPQHF. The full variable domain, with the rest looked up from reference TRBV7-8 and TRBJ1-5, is GAGVSQSPRYKVAKRGQDVALRCDPISGHVSLFWYQQALGQGPEFLTYFQNEAQLDKSGLPSDRFFAERPEGSVSTLKIQRTQQEDSAVYLCASSSLDNQPQHFGDGTRLSIL.

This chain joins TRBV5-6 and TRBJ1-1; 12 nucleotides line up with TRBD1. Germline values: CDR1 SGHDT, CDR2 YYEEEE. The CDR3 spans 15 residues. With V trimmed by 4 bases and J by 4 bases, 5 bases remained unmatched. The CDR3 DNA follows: TGTGCCAGCAGCCCGGGACAGGGGGCGATCACTGAAGCTTTCTTT. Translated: CASSPGQGAITEAFF. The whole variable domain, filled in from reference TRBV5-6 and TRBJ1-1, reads DAGVTQSPTHLIKTRGQQVTLRCSPKSGHDTVSWYQQALGQGPQFIFQYYEEEERQRGNFPDRFSGHQFPNYSSELNVNALLLGDSALYLCASSPGQGAITEAFFGQGTRLTVV.

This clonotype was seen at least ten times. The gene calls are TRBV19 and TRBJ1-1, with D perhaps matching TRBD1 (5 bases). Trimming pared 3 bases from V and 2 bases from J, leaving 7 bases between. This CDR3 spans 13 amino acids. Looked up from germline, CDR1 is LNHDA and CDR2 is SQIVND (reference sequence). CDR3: CASSMRGNTEAFF. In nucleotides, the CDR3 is TGTGCCAGTAGTATGAGGGGAAACACTGAAGCTTTCTTT.

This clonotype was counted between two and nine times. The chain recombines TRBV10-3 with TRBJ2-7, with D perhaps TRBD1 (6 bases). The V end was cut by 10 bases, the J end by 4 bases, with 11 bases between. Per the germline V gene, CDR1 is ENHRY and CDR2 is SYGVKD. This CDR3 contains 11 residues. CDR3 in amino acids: CASGQLYEQYF. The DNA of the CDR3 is TGTGCCAGCGGACAGTTATACGAGCAGTACTTC.

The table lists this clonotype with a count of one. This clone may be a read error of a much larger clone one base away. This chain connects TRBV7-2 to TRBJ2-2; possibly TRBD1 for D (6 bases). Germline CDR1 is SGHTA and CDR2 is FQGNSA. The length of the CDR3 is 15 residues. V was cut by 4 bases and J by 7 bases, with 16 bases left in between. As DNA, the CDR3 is TGTGCCAGCAGCTCCAGGGCAGGGGCGGTCGGGGAGCTGTTTTTT. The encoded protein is CASSSRAGAVGELFF. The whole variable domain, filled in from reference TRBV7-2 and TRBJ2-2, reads GAGVSQSPSNKVTEKGKDVELRCDPISGHTALYWYRQSLGQGLEFLIYFQGNSAPDKSGLPSDRFSAERTGGSVSTLTIQRTQQEDSAVYLCASSSRAGAVGELFFGEGSRLTVL.

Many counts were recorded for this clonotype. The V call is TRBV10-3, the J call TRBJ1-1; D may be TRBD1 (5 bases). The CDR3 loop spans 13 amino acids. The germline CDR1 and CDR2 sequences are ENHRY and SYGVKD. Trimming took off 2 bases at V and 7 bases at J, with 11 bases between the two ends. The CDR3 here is CAISEGGSDEAFF. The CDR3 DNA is TGTGCCATCAGTGAGGGGGGGAGCGATGAAGCTTTCTTT.

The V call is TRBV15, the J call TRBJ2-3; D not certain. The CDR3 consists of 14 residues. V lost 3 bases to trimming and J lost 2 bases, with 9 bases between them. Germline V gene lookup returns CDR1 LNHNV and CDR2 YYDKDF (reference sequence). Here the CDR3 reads CATSRGGNTDTQYF. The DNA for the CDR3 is TGTGCCACCAGCAGGGGTGGGAACACAGATACGCAGTATTTT.

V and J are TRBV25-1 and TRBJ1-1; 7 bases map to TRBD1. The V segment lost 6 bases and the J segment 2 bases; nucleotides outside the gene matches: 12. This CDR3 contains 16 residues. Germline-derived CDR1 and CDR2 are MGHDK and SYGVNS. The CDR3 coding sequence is TGTGCCAGCAGCCGCCCAGGGGGTACCGTAAACACTGAAGCTTTCTTT. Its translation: CASSRPGGTVNTEAFF.

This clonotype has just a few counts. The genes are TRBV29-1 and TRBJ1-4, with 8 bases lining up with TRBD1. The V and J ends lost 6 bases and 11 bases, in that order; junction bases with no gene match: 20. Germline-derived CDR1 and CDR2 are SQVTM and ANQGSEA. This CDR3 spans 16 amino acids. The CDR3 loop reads CSVKNIPGQDSEKLFF. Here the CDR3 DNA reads TGCAGCGTAAAAAATATCCCGGGACAGGATTCGGAGAAACTGTTTTTT.

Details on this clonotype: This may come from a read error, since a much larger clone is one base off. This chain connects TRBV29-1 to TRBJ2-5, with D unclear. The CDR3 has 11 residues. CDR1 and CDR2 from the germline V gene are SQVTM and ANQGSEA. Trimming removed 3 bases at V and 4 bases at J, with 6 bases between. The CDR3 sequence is CSVDMGETQYF. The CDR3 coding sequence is TGCAGCGTTGATATGGGAGAGACCCAGTACTTC.

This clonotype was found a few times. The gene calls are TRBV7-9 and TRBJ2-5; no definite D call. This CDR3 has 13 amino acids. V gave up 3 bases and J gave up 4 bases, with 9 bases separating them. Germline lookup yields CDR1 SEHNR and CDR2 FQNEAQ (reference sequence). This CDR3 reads CASSFIRIETQYF. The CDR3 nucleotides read TGTGCCAGCAGCTTTATCAGAATAGAGACCCAGTACTTC.

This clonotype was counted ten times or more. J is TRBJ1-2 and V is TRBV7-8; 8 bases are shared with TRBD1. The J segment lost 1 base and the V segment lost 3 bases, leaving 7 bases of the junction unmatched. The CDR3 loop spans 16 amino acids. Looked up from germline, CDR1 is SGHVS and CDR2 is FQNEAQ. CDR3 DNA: TGTGCCAGCAGCTTCGGGACAGGCAGGTTTAACTATGGCTACACCTTC. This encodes CASSFGTGRFNYGYTF.

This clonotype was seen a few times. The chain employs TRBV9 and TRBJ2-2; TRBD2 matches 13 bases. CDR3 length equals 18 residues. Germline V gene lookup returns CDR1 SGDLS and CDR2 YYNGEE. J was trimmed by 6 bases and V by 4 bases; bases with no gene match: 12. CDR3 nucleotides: TGTGCCAGCAGCTCCGGACTAGCGGGAGCTAAGGTCGCCGGGGAGCTGTTTTTT. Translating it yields CASSSGLAGAKVAGELFF.

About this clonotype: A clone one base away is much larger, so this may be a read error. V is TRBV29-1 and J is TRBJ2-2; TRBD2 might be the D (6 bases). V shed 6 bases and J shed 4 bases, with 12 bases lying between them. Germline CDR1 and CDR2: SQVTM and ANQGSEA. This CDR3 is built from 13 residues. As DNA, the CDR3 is TGCAGCGTCCTAAGGAGGGGCACCGGGGAGCTGTTTTTT. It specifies CSVLRRGTGELFF.

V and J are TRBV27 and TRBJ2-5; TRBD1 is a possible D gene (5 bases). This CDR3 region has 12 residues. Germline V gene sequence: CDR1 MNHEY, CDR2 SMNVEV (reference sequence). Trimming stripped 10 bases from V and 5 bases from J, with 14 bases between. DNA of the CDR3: TGTGCCACCGGAAGGGGTGGCGAGACCCAGTACTTC. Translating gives CATGRGGETQYF.

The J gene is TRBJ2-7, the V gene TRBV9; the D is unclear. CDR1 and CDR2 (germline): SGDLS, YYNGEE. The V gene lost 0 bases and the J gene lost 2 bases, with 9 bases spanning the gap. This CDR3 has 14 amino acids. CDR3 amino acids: CASSVDPGTYEQYF. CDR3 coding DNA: TGTGCCAGCAGCGTAGATCCGGGCACCTACGAGCAGTACTTC. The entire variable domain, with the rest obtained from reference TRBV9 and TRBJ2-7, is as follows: DSGVTQTPKHLITATGQRVTLRCSPRSGDLSVYWYQQSLDQGLQFLIQYYNGEERAKGNILERFSAQQFPDLHSELNLSSLELGDSALYFCASSVDPGTYEQYFGPGTRLTVT.